These 12 T cell receptor beta chains share one sample of origin, sequenced in a study of blood T cell repertoires in COVID-19. The assay was immunoSEQ multiplex PCR, and TCRdb's table has in-frame clones only and misses some. The table records around 150,000 clones, approximately 75% of them present only once. Sequenced material: peripheral blood. The receptors come from a human donor in a cohort sampled during active COVID-19.

V usage is TRBV10-2 and J usage is TRBJ1-2; no reliable D call. The CDR3 has 14 amino acids. The V end was cut by 3 bases, the J end by 6 bases, with 14 bases between. Germline CDR1 WSHSY, CDR2 SAAADI. The CDR3 DNA is TGCGCCAGCAGTGAAGACATCCCTTGGGATGGCTACACCTTC. It yields the protein CASSEDIPWDGYTF.

V usage is TRBV6-5 and J usage is TRBJ2-1; 10 bases are a match to TRBD2. Per the germline V gene, CDR1 is MNHEY and CDR2 is SVGAGI. The V segment lost 6 bases and the J segment 7 bases; nucleotides outside the gene matches: 9. CDR3 length: 15 amino acids. Here the CDR3 reads CASSSGASGSNEQFF. For the CDR3, the DNA is TGTGCCAGCAGCTCCGGAGCTAGCGGGAGTAATGAGCAGTTCTTC.

The CDR3 DNA is TGCGCCAGCAGCCCAGGGACAGGTTTGGACGAGCAGTACTTC. Residues: CASSPGTGLDEQYF. The chain recombines TRBV5-1 with TRBJ2-7; 8 nucleotides line up with TRBD1. CDR3 length: 14 amino acids. Trimming removed 4 bases from V and 5 bases from J; junction bases left unmatched: 8. Germline lookup yields CDR1 SGHRS and CDR2 YFSETQ.

V gene TRBV6-6 combines with J gene TRBJ2-7; 8 positions agree with TRBD2. J was trimmed by 3 bases and V by 2 bases; bases with no gene match: 3. This CDR3 spans 14 amino acids. Germline lookup yields CDR1 MNHNY and CDR2 SVGAGI (reference sequence). CDR3 in DNA: TGTGCCAGCAGTTACGCGGCGGGGGGCTACGAGCAGTACTTC. It encodes CASSYAAGGYEQYF.

This chain connects TRBV29-1 to TRBJ2-5, with 13 bases aligning to TRBD2. This CDR3 spans 15 amino acids. In germline, CDR1 is SQVTM, CDR2 ANQGSEA. Unmatched junction bases numbered 8, after V lost 5 bases and J lost 5 bases. DNA of the CDR3: TGCAGCGTTATACTAGCGGGAGGGAGGAGGGAGACCCAGTACTTC. Encoded protein: CSVILAGGRRETQYF.

The chain carries TRBV9 and TRBJ1-1; tentatively, D is TRBD1 (5 bases). CDR3 size: 16 residues. Trimming removed 0 bases at V and 2 bases at J, with 14 bases between. Germline V gives CDR1 SGDLS, CDR2 YYNGEE. The CDR3 here is CASSVGSGWGNTEAFF. The CDR3 nucleotides are TGTGCCAGCAGCGTAGGGTCAGGGTGGGGAAACACTGAAGCTTTCTTT. The full variable domain, in which reference TRBV9 and TRBJ1-1 provide the parts outside the CDR3, is DSGVTQTPKHLITATGQRVTLRCSPRSGDLSVYWYQQSLDQGLQFLIQYYNGEERAKGNILERFSAQQFPDLHSELNLSSLELGDSALYFCASSVGSGWGNTEAFFGQGTRLTVV.

The chain links TRBV19 to TRBJ2-5; 9 bases align to TRBD1. Germline trimming cut 8 bases from V and 4 bases from J; bases unmatched to any gene: 5. This CDR3 has 13 residues. Germline V gene lookup returns CDR1 LNHDA and CDR2 SQIVND (reference sequence). This chain's CDR3 is CASSWTGAETQYF. The CDR3 nucleotides are TGTGCCAGTTCCTGGACAGGGGCAGAGACCCAGTACTTC.

V usage is TRBV30 and J usage is TRBJ1-5; 9 bases are a match to TRBD1. CDR3 length: 14 residues. V trimming: 2 bases; J trimming: 4 bases; junction bases outside the gene matches: 3. CDR1 and CDR2 from the germline V gene are GTSNPN and SVGIG (reference sequence). The CDR3 loop is CAWSRQGENQPQHF. CDR3 DNA: TGTGCCTGGAGTAGACAGGGGGAAAATCAGCCCCAGCATTTT.

The chain couples TRBV10-3 to TRBJ2-7, with TRBD1 as a possible D gene (5 bases). This CDR3 region has 13 residues. The germline CDR1 and CDR2 sequences are ENHRY and SYGVKD. Trimming took 3 bases from V and 0 from J, leaving 6 bases between them. Here the CDR3 reads CAISDGASYEQYF. CDR3 nucleotides: TGTGCCATCAGTGATGGGGCCTCCTACGAGCAGTACTTC.

V usage is TRBV7-2 and J usage is TRBJ2-2; tentative D call: TRBD2 (5 bases). CDR1 is SGHTA and CDR2 is FQGNSA in the germline V gene. V gave up 0 bases and J gave up 0 bases, with 14 bases separating them. The CDR3 length is 18 residues. The CDR3 here is CASSLATLAYSNTGELFF. In DNA, the CDR3 is TGTGCCAGCAGCTTAGCCACCTTAGCGTACTCGAACACCGGGGAGCTGTTTTTT.

The chain uses TRBV28 and TRBJ2-7; tentative D call: TRBD1 (7 bases). CDR1 is MDHEN, CDR2 SYDVKM, per germline. The CDR3 is made up of 16 amino acids. V lost 2 bases to trimming and J lost 2 bases, with 16 bases between them. The CDR3 region is CASSLAGQSIPYEQYF. The CDR3 coding sequence is TGTGCCAGCAGTTTAGCGGGACAGAGTATCCCCTACGAGCAGTACTTC.

This clone was seen a handful of times. This chain joins TRBV28 and TRBJ2-7; 9 bases align to TRBD1. Germline V gene data show CDR1 as MDHEN and CDR2 as SYDVKM. The length of the CDR3 is 15 residues. The V segment lost 7 bases and the J segment 3 bases; nucleotides outside the gene matches: 10. Written as DNA, the CDR3 is TGTGCCAGCACAGCCCGGGACAGGGTAAGCTACGAGCAGTACTTC. It codes for CASTARDRVSYEQYF. The full variable domain, with the rest looked up from reference TRBV28 and TRBJ2-7, is DVKVTQSSRYLVKRTGEKVFLECVQDMDHENMFWYRQDPGLGLRLIYFSYDVKMKEKGDIPEGYSVSREKKERFSLILESASTNQTSMYLCASTARDRVSYEQYFGPGTRLTVT.